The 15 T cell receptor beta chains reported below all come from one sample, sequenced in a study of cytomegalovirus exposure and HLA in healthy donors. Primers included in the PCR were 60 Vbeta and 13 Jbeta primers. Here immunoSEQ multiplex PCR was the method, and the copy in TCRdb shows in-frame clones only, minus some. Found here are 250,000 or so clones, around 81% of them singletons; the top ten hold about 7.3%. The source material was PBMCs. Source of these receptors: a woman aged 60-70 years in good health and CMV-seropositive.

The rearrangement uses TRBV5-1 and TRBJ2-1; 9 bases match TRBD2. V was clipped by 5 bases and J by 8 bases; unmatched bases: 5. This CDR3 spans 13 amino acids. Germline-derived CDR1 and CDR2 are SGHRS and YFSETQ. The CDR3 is CASRSGRLDEQFF. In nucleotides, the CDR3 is TGCGCCAGCAGAAGCGGGAGGCTCGATGAGCAGTTCTTC.

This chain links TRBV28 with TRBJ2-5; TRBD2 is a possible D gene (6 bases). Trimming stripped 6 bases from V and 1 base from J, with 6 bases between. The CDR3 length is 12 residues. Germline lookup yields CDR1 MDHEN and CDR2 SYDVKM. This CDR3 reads CASRLAQETQYF. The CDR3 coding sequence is TGTGCCAGCAGACTAGCCCAAGAGACCCAGTACTTC.

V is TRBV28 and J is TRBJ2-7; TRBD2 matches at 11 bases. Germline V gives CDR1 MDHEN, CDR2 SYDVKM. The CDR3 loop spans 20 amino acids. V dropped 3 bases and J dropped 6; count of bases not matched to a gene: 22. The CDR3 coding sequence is TGTGCCAGCAGTTTTTCCACCGATTCCGACCGTAGCGGGAGGGCCAGCGAGCAGTACTTC. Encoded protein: CASSFSTDSDRSGRASEQYF.

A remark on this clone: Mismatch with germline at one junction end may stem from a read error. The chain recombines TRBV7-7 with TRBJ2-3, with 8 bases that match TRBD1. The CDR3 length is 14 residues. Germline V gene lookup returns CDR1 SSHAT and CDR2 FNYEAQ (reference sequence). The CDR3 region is CASTPGQGTDTQYF. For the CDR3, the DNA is TGTGCTAGCACTCCGGGACAGGGCACAGATACGCAGTATTTT.

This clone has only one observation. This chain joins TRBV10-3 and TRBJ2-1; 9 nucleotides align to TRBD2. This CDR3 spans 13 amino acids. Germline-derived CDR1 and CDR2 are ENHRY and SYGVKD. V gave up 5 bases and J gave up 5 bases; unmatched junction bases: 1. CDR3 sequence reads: CAISLAGHNEQFF. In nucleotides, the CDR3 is TGTGCCATCAGTCTAGCGGGACACAATGAGCAGTTCTTC.

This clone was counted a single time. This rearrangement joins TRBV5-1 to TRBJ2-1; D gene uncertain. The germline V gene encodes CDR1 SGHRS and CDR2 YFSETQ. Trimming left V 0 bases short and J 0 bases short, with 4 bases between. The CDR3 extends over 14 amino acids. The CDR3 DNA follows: TGCGCCAGCAGCTTGGCCAGCTCCTACAATGAGCAGTTCTTC. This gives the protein CASSLASSYNEQFF.

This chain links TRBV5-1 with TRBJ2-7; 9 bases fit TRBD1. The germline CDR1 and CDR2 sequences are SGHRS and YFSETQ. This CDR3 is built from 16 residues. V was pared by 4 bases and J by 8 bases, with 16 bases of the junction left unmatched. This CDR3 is CASSALTGQGSGKQYF. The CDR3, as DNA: TGCGCCAGCAGCGCTCTCACGGGACAGGGCTCGGGGAAGCAGTACTTC.

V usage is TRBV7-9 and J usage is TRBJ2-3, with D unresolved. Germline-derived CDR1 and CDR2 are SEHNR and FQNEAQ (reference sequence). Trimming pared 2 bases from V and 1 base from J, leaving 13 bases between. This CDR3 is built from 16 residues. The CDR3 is CASSLSIGDRTDTQYF. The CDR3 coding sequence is TGTGCCAGCAGCTTATCGATAGGAGACCGCACAGATACGCAGTATTTT.

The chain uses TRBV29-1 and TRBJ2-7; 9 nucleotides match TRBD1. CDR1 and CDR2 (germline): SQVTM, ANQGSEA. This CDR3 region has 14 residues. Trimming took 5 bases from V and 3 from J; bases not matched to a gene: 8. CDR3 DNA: TGCAGCGTTCTCCTCAGGACAGGGGTCTACGAGCAGTACTTC. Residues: CSVLLRTGVYEQYF.

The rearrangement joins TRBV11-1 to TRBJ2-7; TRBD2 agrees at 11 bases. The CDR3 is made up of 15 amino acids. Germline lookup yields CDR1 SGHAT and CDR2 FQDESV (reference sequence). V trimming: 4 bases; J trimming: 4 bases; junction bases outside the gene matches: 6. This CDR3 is CASSSGTSGVYEQYF. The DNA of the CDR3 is TGTGCCAGCAGCTCGGGGACTAGCGGAGTGTACGAGCAGTACTTC.

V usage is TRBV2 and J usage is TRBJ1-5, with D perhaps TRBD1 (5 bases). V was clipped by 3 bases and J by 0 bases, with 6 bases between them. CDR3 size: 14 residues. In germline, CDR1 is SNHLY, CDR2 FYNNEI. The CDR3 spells CASSDRDSNQPQHF. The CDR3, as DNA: TGTGCCAGCAGTGACAGGGATAGCAATCAGCCCCAGCATTTT.

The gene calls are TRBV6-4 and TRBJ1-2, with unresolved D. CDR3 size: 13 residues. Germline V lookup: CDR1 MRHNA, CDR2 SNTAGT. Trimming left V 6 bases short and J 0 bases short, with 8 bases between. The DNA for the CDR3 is TGTGCCAGCAGCCCGGGGACTAACTATGGCTACACCTTC. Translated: CASSPGTNYGYTF.

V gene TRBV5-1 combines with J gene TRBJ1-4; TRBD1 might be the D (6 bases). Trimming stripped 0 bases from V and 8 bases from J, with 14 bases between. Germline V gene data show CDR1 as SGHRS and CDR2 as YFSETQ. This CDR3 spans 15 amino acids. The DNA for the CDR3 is TGCGCCAGCAGCTTGGTCTCCGGGGGGCTAGAAAAACTGTTTTTT. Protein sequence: CASSLVSGGLEKLFF.

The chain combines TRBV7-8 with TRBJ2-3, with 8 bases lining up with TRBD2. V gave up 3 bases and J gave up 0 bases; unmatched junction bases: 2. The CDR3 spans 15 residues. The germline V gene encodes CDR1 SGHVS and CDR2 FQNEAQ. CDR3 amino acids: CASSFSGISTDTQYF. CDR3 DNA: TGTGCCAGCAGCTTTAGCGGGATTAGCACAGATACGCAGTATTTT.

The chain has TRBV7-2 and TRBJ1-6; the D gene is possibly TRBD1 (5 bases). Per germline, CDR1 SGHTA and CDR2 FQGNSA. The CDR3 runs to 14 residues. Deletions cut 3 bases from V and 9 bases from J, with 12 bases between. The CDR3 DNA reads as TGTGCCAGCAGCTTTCAGGGCACAGGTTCACCCCTCCACTTT. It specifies CASSFQGTGSPLHF.